This entry lists 8 T cell receptor beta chains sequenced from one sample in a study of Ad26.COV2.S vaccination and SARS-CoV-2 variants. Treatment here: roughly 18 received Ad26.COV2.S at low or high dose, single or two shots; several received placebo; per-sample allocation not given. On day 63 after the first injection, vaccine and placebo recipients gave samples. Profiling relied on immunoSEQ multiplex PCR, and the TCRdb table lists in-frame clones only, not all of them. The table lists about 350,000 clones, about 85% of them singletons, with roughly 3.3% in the top ten. The sequencing here drew on peripheral blood, taken in a trial of Ad26.COV2.S vaccine versus placebo. The receptors come from a person between 18 and 60 years old who received the Ad26.COV2.S COVID-19 vaccine or a placebo.

The chain recombines TRBV6-2 or TRBV6-3 with TRBJ2-1; D unclear. The CDR3 is made up of 13 amino acids. CDR1 and CDR2 (germline): MNHEY, SVGEGT. The germline V and J ends were trimmed by 0 bases and 10 bases, with 10 bases remaining between them. CDR3 sequence: CASSYSDMGEQFF. DNA of the CDR3: TGTGCCAGCAGTTACTCCGATATGGGGGAGCAGTTCTTC.

CDR3 amino acids: CASSVSSGGADRETQYF. CDR3 in DNA: TGTGCCAGCAGCGTATCTAGCGGGGGGGCCGATAGGGAGACCCAGTACTTC. The V gene is TRBV7-2, the J gene TRBJ2-5, with 12 bases identical to TRBD2. The CDR3 extends over 17 amino acids. The trim removed 5 bases at V and 5 bases at J, leaving 12 bases unmatched. The germline V gene has CDR1 SGHTA and CDR2 FQGNSA.

The genes are TRBV5-1 and TRBJ2-5, with 7 bases fitting TRBD1. CDR1 and CDR2 from the germline V gene are SGHRS and YFSETQ. CDR3 length: 14 amino acids. J was trimmed by 1 base and V by 3 bases; bases with no gene match: 3. DNA of the CDR3: TGCGCCAGCAGCTCTTACAGGGGCCAAGAGACCCAGTACTTC. It encodes CASSSYRGQETQYF.

The chain is built from TRBV6-6 and TRBJ2-6; 7 nucleotides agree with TRBD2. Unmatched junction bases numbered 12, after V lost 5 bases and J lost 2 bases. CDR3 size: 18 residues. Germline V gene data show CDR1 as MNHNY and CDR2 as SVGAGI (reference sequence). DNA for the CDR3: TGTGCCAGCAGTCTACTAGCGCAACGAACGGCTGGGGCCAACGTCCTGACTTTC. Amino acids: CASSLLAQRTAGANVLTF.

The chain couples TRBV7-2 to TRBJ1-1, with D unresolved. Trimming stripped 5 bases from V and 3 bases from J, with 13 bases between. The germline V gene has CDR1 SGHTA and CDR2 FQGNSA. This CDR3 contains 14 residues. CDR3 sequence: CASSPRLIYTEAFF. In DNA, the CDR3 is TGTGCCAGCAGCCCTAGGCTTATCTACACTGAAGCTTTCTTT.

V is TRBV5-1 and J is TRBJ2-2; 10 bases match TRBD1. V shed 4 bases and J 3 bases; nucleotides not matched to a gene: 3. The CDR3 has 15 residues. Germline CDR1 reads SGHRS; CDR2 reads YFSETQ. The CDR3: CASSTGQGDTGELFF. For the CDR3, the DNA is TGCGCCAGCAGCACCGGACAGGGGGACACCGGGGAGCTGTTTTTT. Variable domain in full (rest from reference TRBV5-1 and TRBJ2-2): KAGVTQTPRYLIKTRGQQVTLSCSPISGHRSVSWYQQTPGQGLQFLFEYFSETQRNKGNFPGRFSGRQFSNSRSEMNVSTLELGDSALYLCASSTGQGDTGELFFGEGSRLTVL.

The chain links TRBV25-1 to TRBJ2-7, with no clear D. This CDR3 is 11 amino acids long. V dropped 3 bases and J dropped 3 bases, with 3 bases sitting between them. CDR1 and CDR2 from the germline V gene are MGHDK and SYGVNS. The DNA of the CDR3 is TGTGCCAGCAGTGACAGCTACGAGCAGTACTTC. This codes for CASSDSYEQYF.

The V and J genes are TRBV27 and TRBJ1-1, with no clear D. Trimming shortened V by 8 bases and J by 4 bases, and 17 bases separated the two germline ends. CDR1 MNHEY and CDR2 SMNVEV come from the germline V gene (reference sequence). The CDR3 covers 14 residues. Here the CDR3 reads CASEGSGLGTEAFF. As DNA, the CDR3 is TGTGCCAGCGAAGGGAGCGGTCTAGGCACTGAAGCTTTCTTT.